This passage covers 21 T cell receptor beta chains from one sample sequenced in a study of blood T cell repertoires in COVID-19. Repertoires were generated with immunoSEQ multiplex PCR, while TCRdb's copy carries only in-frame clones and drops some. The sample comprises roughly 140,000 clones, about 85% of which are singletons, and around 8% rests with the top ten. What was sequenced was peripheral blood. The origin of the receptors is a woman aged 60 to 75 with COVID-19, enrolled during active disease.

This clone was observed a single time. The V gene is TRBV2, the J gene TRBJ1-2, with D possibly being TRBD1 (5 bases). CDR3 length: 12 amino acids. Germline CDR1 SNHLY, CDR2 FYNNEI. V lost 7 bases, J lost 2 bases, and 8 bases lay in between. CDR3 nucleotides: TGTGCCAGCAATCGACAGAACTATGGCTACACCTTC. This codes for CASNRQNYGYTF. The whole variable domain, remainder taken from reference TRBV2 and TRBJ1-2, is EPEVTQTPSHQVTQMGQEVILRCVPISNHLYFYWYRQILGQKVEFLVSFYNNEISEKSEIFDDQFSVERPDGSNFTLKIRSTKLEDSAMYFCASNRQNYGYTFGSGTRLTVV.

The chain employs TRBV18 and TRBJ2-3; D is undetermined. This CDR3 has 12 residues. V lost 6 bases and J 3 bases, leaving 7 bases between the germline ends. Germline values: CDR1 KGHSH, CDR2 LQKENI. This chain's CDR3 is CASSPETDTQYF. The DNA of the CDR3 is TGTGCCAGCTCCCCAGAGACAGATACGCAGTATTTT.

Only one count was recorded for this clone. This sequence joins TRBV6-5 and TRBJ2-5; 14 positions agree with TRBD2. V lost 6 bases to trimming and J lost 4 bases; unmatched junction nucleotides: 4. This CDR3 region has 15 residues. CDR1 is MNHEY and CDR2 is SVGAGI in the germline V gene. The CDR3 coding sequence is TGTGCCAGCAGACGAGGACTAGCGGGGGGAGAGACCCAGTACTTC. Encoded protein: CASRRGLAGGETQYF.

The genes are TRBV29-1 and TRBJ2-1; 9 bases align to TRBD2. Germline V gives CDR1 SQVTM, CDR2 ANQGSEA. Germline trimming cut 6 bases from V and 6 bases from J; bases unmatched to any gene: 12. This CDR3 spans 15 amino acids. In DNA form, the CDR3 reads TGCAGCGTGAAAAGAACCGGGACTAGCTCCAATGAGCAGTTCTTC. The encoded protein is CSVKRTGTSSNEQFF.

J is TRBJ2-7 and V is TRBV10-3, with a weak D call TRBD1 (6 bases). This CDR3 is 12 amino acids long. The germline V gene has CDR1 ENHRY and CDR2 SYGVKD. V lost 11 bases and J lost 5, with 16 bases in between. The DNA for the CDR3 is TGTGCCGCCCAGGGGTACACTAACGAGCAGTACTTC. Translating it yields CAAQGYTNEQYF.

The rearrangement joins TRBV3-1 (or the pseudogene TRBV3-2) to TRBJ1-5; D might be TRBD1 (5 bases). Trimming left V 5 bases short and J 4 bases short, with 15 bases between. Germline assignment: CDR1 LGHDT and CDR2 YNNKEL (reference sequence). The CDR3 is 15 amino acids. In DNA, the CDR3 is TGTGCCAGCAGCGCCCGGGACTCTAGAAATCAGCCCCAGCATTTT. As protein: CASSARDSRNQPQHF.

This rearrangement joins TRBV5-1 to TRBJ2-3, with D possibly matching TRBD2 (5 bases). V was pared by 0 bases and J by 2 bases, with 13 bases between. The CDR3 loop spans 16 amino acids. CDR1 is SGHRS, CDR2 YFSETQ, per germline. The CDR3 sequence is CASSLVGSAPTDTQYF. CDR3 nucleotide sequence: TGCGCCAGCAGCTTGGTAGGTAGCGCACCCACAGATACGCAGTATTTT.

A single count supports this clone. The chain joins TRBV19 to TRBJ1-6; 9 nucleotides line up with TRBD1. Germline-derived CDR1 and CDR2 are LNHDA and SQIVND (reference sequence). The CDR3 has 18 residues. V was pared by 4 bases and J by 3 bases, with 10 bases of the junction left unmatched. CDR3 nucleotide sequence: TGTGCCAGTAGTAAATCCGGGACAGGGCACGGCTATAATTCACCCCTCCACTTT. Amino acids: CASSKSGTGHGYNSPLHF.

The V and J genes are TRBV7-8 and TRBJ1-1, with a possible D match to TRBD1 (5 bases). The CDR3 totals 14 residues. Germline loops: CDR1 SGHVS, CDR2 FQNEAQ. V shed 6 bases and J shed 5 bases, with 16 bases lying between them. In nucleotides, the CDR3 is TGTGCCAGCAGTCAGGGTGGGGTGGGGACTGAAGCTTTCTTT. Translating gives CASSQGGVGTEAFF.

The V and J genes are TRBV27 and TRBJ1-2; 9 nucleotides match TRBD1. The CDR3 totals 14 residues. Germline loops: CDR1 MNHEY, CDR2 SMNVEV (reference sequence). V shed 5 bases, J shed 4 bases, and the junction held 5 bases outside the gene matches. CDR3 region: CASSEGQGGYGYTF. CDR3 nucleotides: TGTGCCAGCAGTGAGGGACAGGGAGGCTATGGCTACACCTTC.

This chain connects TRBV18 to TRBJ1-5; 10 bases match TRBD1. Germline V CDR1 and CDR2: KGHSH, LQKENI. The CDR3 consists of 14 residues. Trimming at V came to 4 bases and at J to 6 bases, leaving 3 bases not matched to a gene. This chain's CDR3 is CASSRTGGPQPQHF. The CDR3 DNA reads as TGTGCCAGCTCACGGACAGGGGGACCTCAGCCCCAGCATTTT.

This chain links TRBV10-1 with TRBJ2-7, with a tentative D call TRBD2 (5 bases). CDR1 WNHNN and CDR2 SYGVQD come from the germline V gene (reference sequence). Trimming took off 3 bases at V and 2 bases at J, with 14 bases between the two ends. The CDR3 is 15 amino acids. In DNA form, the CDR3 reads TGCGCCAGCAGTGAAAAGCGGCACCAAACCTACGAGCAGTACTTC. Residues: CASSEKRHQTYEQYF.

The chain carries TRBV6-5 and TRBJ1-1; tentative D call: TRBD1 (6 bases). This CDR3 has 14 amino acids. Germline-derived CDR1 and CDR2 are MNHEY and SVGAGI. Trimming took 7 bases from V and 6 from J, leaving 18 bases between them. CDR3 DNA: TGTGCCAGCATCCAGGGACGTGGGGGCGCTGAAGCTTTCTTT. Its translation: CASIQGRGGAEAFF.

The chain couples TRBV7-8 to TRBJ1-6; D may be TRBD1 (5 bases). Germline V lookup: CDR1 SGHVS, CDR2 FQNEAQ. The germline V and J ends were trimmed by 1 base and 8 bases, with 12 bases remaining between them. The CDR3 has 15 amino acids. As DNA, the CDR3 is TGTGCCAGCAGCTTAGTGTCAGGGATCGATTCACCCCTCCACTTT. Its protein is CASSLVSGIDSPLHF.

CDR3 sequence reads: CASSDSLAGGTDTQYF. For the CDR3, the DNA is TGCGCCAGCAGTGACTCCTTAGCGGGAGGCACAGATACGCAGTATTTT. The rearrangement joins TRBV10-1 to TRBJ2-3, with 9 positions matching TRBD2. The V and J ends lost 3 bases and 1 base, in that order; junction bases with no gene match: 5. The CDR3 contains 16 residues. Germline V gene lookup returns CDR1 WNHNN and CDR2 SYGVQD (reference sequence).

This clone was counted once. This chain connects TRBV29-1 to TRBJ2-1, with D possibly matching TRBD1 (6 bases). The CDR3 has 14 residues. V was cut by 1 base and J by 7 bases, with 14 bases left in between. Germline-derived CDR1 and CDR2 are SQVTM and ANQGSEA. The CDR3 region is CSVEGPQGTNEQFF. CDR3 sequence (DNA): TGCAGCGTTGAAGGACCCCAGGGGACGAATGAGCAGTTCTTC.

The V call is TRBV7-3, the J call TRBJ2-1; D is undetermined. Germline loops: CDR1 SGHTA, CDR2 FQGTGA. The length of the CDR3 is 13 residues. The V and J ends lost 1 base and 6 bases respectively, with 7 bases between them. CDR3 nucleotide sequence: TGTGCCAGCAGCTTAATGGCTAGCAATGAGCAGTTCTTC. It codes for CASSLMASNEQFF.

This clone has only one observation. The rearrangement joins TRBV29-1 to TRBJ2-7; 7 bases fit TRBD1. Per germline, CDR1 SQVTM and CDR2 ANQGSEA. V lost 1 base and J lost 6; bases outside the gene matches: 6. The CDR3 extends over 13 amino acids. CDR3 nucleotide sequence: TGCAGCGTTGAAGGTAGACAGGGAATCGAGCAGTACTTC. Residues: CSVEGRQGIEQYF.

This chain connects TRBV4-1 to TRBJ1-5; 8 bases are shared with TRBD1. Germline CDR1 MGHRA, CDR2 YSYEKL. CDR3 length: 16 residues. V lost 1 base to trimming and J lost 3 bases; unmatched junction nucleotides: 5. The CDR3 DNA is TGCGCCAGCAGCCAAGGCGGACAGGGAGACAATCAGCCCCAGCATTTT. Encoded protein: CASSQGGQGDNQPQHF.

V gene TRBV2 combines with J gene TRBJ1-2; no clear D gene. V lost 1 base and J lost 4, with 13 bases in between. The CDR3 runs to 15 residues. The germline gives CDR1 SNHLY, CDR2 FYNNEI. The CDR3 sequence is CASSEGLALSYGYTF. The DNA for the CDR3 is TGTGCCAGCAGTGAAGGATTGGCATTAAGCTATGGCTACACCTTC.

The genes are TRBV4-1 and TRBJ1-2; TRBD1 aligns across 7 bases. Trimming at V came to 1 base and at J to 3 bases, leaving 8 bases not matched to a gene. The germline CDR1 and CDR2 sequences are MGHRA and YSYEKL. CDR3 size: 16 residues. CDR3 residues: CASSQVGGTADYGYTF. CDR3 coding DNA: TGCGCCAGCAGCCAAGTGGGTGGGACAGCAGACTATGGCTACACCTTC.